Listed below are T cell receptor beta chains from one sample, sequenced in a study of post-analysis software for immune sequencing data. TCRdb independently ran MiXCR on the PCR reads; one entry per CDR3 protein. The data hold 750,000 to 900,000 distinct CDR3 sequences, with 40% to 55% observed a single time. The sample comprised blood. The receptors derive from a girl aged 10-17 years with multiple sclerosis. CDR3s include the opening cysteine and the closing phenylalanine or tryptophan. D genes are given only for firm matches. Expanded clones get a size class; other rows say once, few or many, or leave the size out.

V,size,D,J,CDR3,DNA
TRBV12-5,-,-,TRBJ2-3,CASGLGAVTQYF,TGTGCTAGTGGTCTAGGGGCGGTTACGCAGTATTTT
TRBV14,-,TRBD1,TRBJ1-2,CASSQVGPRGTGRPWNYGYTF,TGTGCCAGCAGCCAAGTCGGACCCCGAGGGACAGGGCGTCCGTGGAACTATGGCTACACCTTC
TRBV9,-,TRBD2,TRBJ2-1,CASSLSGGGSYNEQFF,TGTGCCAGCAGCCTTTCTGGGGGAGGGTCCTACAATGAGCAGTTCTTC
TRBV12-3/TRBV12-4,few,-,TRBJ2-4,CASSSGDGANIQYF,TGTGCCAGCAGTTCAGGGGATGGTGCAAACATTCAGTACTTC
TRBV7-6,-,-,TRBJ2-1,CASSWPASYNEQFF,TGTGCCAGCAGCTGGCCAGCGTCCTACAATGAGCAGTTCTTC
TRBV5-6,medium-sized,-,TRBJ2-7,CASSLAGGAGGYEQYF,TGTGCCAGCAGCTTGGCCGGGGGGGCAGGGGGCTACGAGCAGTACTTC
TRBV7-2,few,-,TRBJ2-3,CASSLAGGDTDTQYF,TGTGCCAGCAGCTTAGCGGGCGGAGATACAGATACGCAGTATTTT
TRBV7-3,few,TRBD2,TRBJ2-5,CASSLTRTSGSEQYF,TGTGCCAGCAGTCTAACCCGGACTAGCGGGAGTGAGCAGTACTTC
TRBV5-6,-,-,TRBJ2-6,CASSSPGLPLSGANVLTF,TGTGCCAGCAGCTCGCCGGGACTGCCGCTCTCTGGGGCCAACGTCCTGACTTTC
TRBV20-1,once,TRBD2,TRBJ2-7,CSANGGGGYEQYF,TGCAGTGCCAACGGGGGGGGTGGATACGAGCAGTACTTC
TRBV4-3,-,-,TRBJ2-3,CASSQGTGVADTQYF,TGCGCCAGCAGCCAAGGGACGGGAGTGGCAGATACGCAGTATTTT
TRBV10-3,-,TRBD1,TRBJ1-4,CAISEPTRQGAGNEKLFF,TGTGCCATCAGTGAGCCAACGAGACAGGGGGCGGGTAATGAAAAACTGTTTTTT
TRBV6-6,-,-,TRBJ1-4,CASKEAGSQLFF,TGTGCCAGCAAGGAAGCAGGGTCTCAACTGTTTTTT
TRBV20-1,-,-,TRBJ1-2,CSARSTGTGGYTF,TGCAGTGCTAGATCTACGGGAACTGGGGGCTACACCTTC
TRBV29-1,many,-,TRBJ2-7,CSVSPGHHEQYF,TGCAGCGTCTCACCGGGACACCACGAGCAGTACTTC
TRBV5-1,-,-,TRBJ2-7,CASSLVPGNAYEQYF,TGCGCCAGCAGCTTGGTTCCAGGGAACGCCTACGAGCAGTACTTC
TRBV4-3,-,TRBD2,TRBJ2-1,CASSQDPAGGPYPEFF,TGCGCCAGCAGCCAAGATCCAGCGGGAGGGCCGTATCCTGAGTTCTTC
TRBV29-1,-,-,TRBJ2-1,CSVEGLATYNEQFF,TGCAGCGTTGAGGGGCTAGCGACCTACAATGAGCAGTTCTTC
TRBV29-1,many,-,TRBJ2-3,CSVEKANTQYF,TGCAGCGTTGAAAAGGCCAATACGCAGTATTTT
TRBV5-1,-,-,TRBJ2-1,CASSTAVGYNEQFF,TGCGCCAGCAGCACAGCCGTCGGATACAATGAGCAGTTCTTC
TRBV4-2,-,-,TRBJ1-1,CASSQDARTEAFF,TGTGCCAGCAGCCAAGATGCTCGGACTGAAGCTTTCTTT
TRBV6-2/TRBV6-3,-,-,TRBJ2-5,CASSSPAGYGMETQYF,TGTGCCAGCAGTTCCCCGGCCGGGTACGGGATGGAGACCCAGTACTTC
TRBV29-1,-,-,TRBJ2-1,CSVEDRRGYDEQFF,TGCAGCGTTGAAGATAGGCGGGGTTACGATGAGCAGTTCTTC
TRBV20-1,few,TRBD2,TRBJ2-5,CSVLAGGQETQYF,TGCAGTGTATTAGCGGGAGGCCAAGAGACCCAGTACTTC